The present entry profiles one T cell receptor beta chain with its context. Its matching antigen is unknown. The record originates from a study of a mutant IDH1 vaccine in newly diagnosed glioma. About the study: Following radiotherapy alone, or alongside temozolomide cycles, vaccination was started after an interval of 4-6 weeks. Before enrollment, the patients had been treated with radiotherapy alone, temozolomide alone, or both together. Most of them had received both. Study-wide results and caveats: Among top peripheral T cell clonotypes, changes seemed unrelated to pseudoprogression. Detectable vaccine-induced immune responses arose in 93.3% of patients.

Generated by immunoSEQ multiplex PCR, the TCRdb table keeps only in-frame clones and is missing some. The table records tens of thousands of clones, about 70% of them present only once. V lost 1 base and J 0 bases, leaving 15 bases between the germline ends. Germline lookup yields CDR1 KGHSH and CDR2 LQKENI. The CDR3 is 17 residues long. Time point reported: week 11, during vaccination. The study gave 300 ug of mutant IDH1 20-mer peptide per vaccine dose, with topical imiquimod. The sequencing here drew on peripheral blood mononuclear cells (PBMCs), taken from a glioma patient whose treatment included an IDH1 peptide vaccine. The chain employs TRBV18 and TRBJ1-2, with no clear D. The sequence was collected from a man between 18 and 35 years old with glioma. Some clones in this sample may be carry-over from other donors' samples. CDR3 DNA: TGTGCCAGCTCACCACGGTGGAAGTCGGGATCTAACTATGGCTACACCTTC. Translating gives CASSPRWKSGSNYGYTF.